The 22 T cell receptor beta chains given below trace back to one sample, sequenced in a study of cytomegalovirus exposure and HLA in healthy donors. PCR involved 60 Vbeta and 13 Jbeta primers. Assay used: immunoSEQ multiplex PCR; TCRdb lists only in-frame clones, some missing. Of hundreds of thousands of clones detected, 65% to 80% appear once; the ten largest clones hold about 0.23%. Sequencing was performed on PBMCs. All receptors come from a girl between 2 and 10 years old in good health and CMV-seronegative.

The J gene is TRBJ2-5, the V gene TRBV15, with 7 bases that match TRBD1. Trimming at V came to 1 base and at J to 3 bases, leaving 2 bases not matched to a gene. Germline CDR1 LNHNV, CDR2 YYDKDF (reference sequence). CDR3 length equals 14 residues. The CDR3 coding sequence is TGTGCCACCAGCAGAGGCACAGGGGAAGAGACCCAGTACTTC. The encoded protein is CATSRGTGEETQYF.

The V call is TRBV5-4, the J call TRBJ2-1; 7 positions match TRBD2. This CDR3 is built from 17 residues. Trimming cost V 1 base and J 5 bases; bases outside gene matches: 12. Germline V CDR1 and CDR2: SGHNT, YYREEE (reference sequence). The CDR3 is CASSLIGRTSNDNEQFF. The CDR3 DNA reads TGTGCCAGCAGCTTGATCGGAAGGACTAGTAACGACAATGAGCAGTTCTTC. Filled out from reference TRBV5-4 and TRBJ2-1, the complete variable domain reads ETGVTQSPTHLIKTRGQQVTLRCSSQSGHNTVSWYQQALGQGPQFIFQYYREEENGRGNFPPRFSGLQFPNYSSELNVNALELDDSALYLCASSLIGRTSNDNEQFFGPGTRLTVL.

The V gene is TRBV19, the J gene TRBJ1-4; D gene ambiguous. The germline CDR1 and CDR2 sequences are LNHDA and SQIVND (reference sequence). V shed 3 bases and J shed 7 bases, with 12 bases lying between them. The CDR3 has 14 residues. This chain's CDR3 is CASSIPGFGEKLFF. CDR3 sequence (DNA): TGTGCCAGTAGTATTCCGGGTTTTGGTGAAAAACTGTTTTTT.

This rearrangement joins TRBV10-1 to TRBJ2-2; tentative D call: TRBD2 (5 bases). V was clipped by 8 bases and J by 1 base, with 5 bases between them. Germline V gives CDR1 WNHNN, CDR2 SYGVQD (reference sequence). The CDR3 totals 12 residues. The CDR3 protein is CASGRNTGELFF. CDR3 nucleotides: TGCGCCAGCGGGAGGAACACCGGGGAGCTGTTTTTT.

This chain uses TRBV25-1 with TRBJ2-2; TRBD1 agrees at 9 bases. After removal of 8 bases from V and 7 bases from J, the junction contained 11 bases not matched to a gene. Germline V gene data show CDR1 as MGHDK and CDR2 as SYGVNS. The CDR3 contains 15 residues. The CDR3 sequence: CASGDRDRVVGELFF. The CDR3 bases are TGTGCCAGCGGGGACCGGGACAGGGTAGTCGGGGAGCTGTTTTTT.

The CDR3 spells CSVGLAGGPRDEQYF. The CDR3 DNA reads TGCAGCGTCGGACTAGCGGGAGGGCCTAGGGACGAGCAGTACTTC. The genes are TRBV29-1 and TRBJ2-7, with 15 bases identical to TRBD2. This CDR3 contains 15 residues. Per the germline V gene, CDR1 is SQVTM and CDR2 is ANQGSEA. J lost 5 bases, V lost 6 bases, and 8 bases had no gene match.

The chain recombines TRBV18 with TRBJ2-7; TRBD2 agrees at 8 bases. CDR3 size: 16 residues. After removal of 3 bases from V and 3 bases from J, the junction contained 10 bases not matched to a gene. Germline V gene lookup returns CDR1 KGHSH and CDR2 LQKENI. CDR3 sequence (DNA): TGTGCCAGCTCACCCGGGACTAGTAGTGTTTACTACGAGCAGTACTTC. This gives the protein CASSPGTSSVYYEQYF.

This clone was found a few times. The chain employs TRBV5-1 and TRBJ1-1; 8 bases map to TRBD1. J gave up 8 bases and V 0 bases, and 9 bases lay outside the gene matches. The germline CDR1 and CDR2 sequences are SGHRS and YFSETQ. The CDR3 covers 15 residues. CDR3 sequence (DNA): TGCGCCAGCAGCTTGGGGACAGGGCAATCTCAGGAAGCTTTCTTT. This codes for CASSLGTGQSQEAFF.

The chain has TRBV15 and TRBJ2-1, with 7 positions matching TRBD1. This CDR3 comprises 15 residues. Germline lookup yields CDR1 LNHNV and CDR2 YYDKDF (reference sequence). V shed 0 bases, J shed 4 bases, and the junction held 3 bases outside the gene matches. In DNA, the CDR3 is TGTGCCACCAGCAGAGAGGACAGGCAATACAATGAGCAGTTCTTC. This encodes CATSREDRQYNEQFF. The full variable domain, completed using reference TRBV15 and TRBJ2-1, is DAMVIQNPRYQVTQFGKPVTLSCSQTLNHNVMYWYQQKSSQAPKLLFHYYDKDFNNEADTPDNFQSRRPNTSFCFLDIRSPGLGDTAMYLCATSREDRQYNEQFFGPGTRLTVL.

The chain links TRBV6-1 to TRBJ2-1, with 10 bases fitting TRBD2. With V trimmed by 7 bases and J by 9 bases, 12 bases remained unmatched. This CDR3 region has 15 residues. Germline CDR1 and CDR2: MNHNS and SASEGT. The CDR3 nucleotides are TGTGCCAGCATGTTTCTAGGGACTAGCGCCAGTGAGCAGTTCTTC. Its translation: CASMFLGTSASEQFF.

CDR3: CSAGQGNEQFF. The CDR3 coding sequence is TGCAGTGCTGGACAGGGCAATGAGCAGTTCTTC. The genes are TRBV20-1 and TRBJ2-1; 8 nucleotides agree with TRBD1. Germline values: CDR1 DFQATT, CDR2 SNEGSKA (reference sequence). The CDR3 covers 11 residues. With 5 bases clipped from V and 6 bases from J, the junction kept 0 bases outside the gene matches.

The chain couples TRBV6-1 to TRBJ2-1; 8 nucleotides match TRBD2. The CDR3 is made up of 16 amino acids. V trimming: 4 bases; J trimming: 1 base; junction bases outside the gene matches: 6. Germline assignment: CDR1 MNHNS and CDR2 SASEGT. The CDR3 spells CASSALAGRSYNEQFF. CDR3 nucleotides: TGTGCCAGCAGTGCGCTAGCGGGTCGTTCCTACAATGAGCAGTTCTTC.

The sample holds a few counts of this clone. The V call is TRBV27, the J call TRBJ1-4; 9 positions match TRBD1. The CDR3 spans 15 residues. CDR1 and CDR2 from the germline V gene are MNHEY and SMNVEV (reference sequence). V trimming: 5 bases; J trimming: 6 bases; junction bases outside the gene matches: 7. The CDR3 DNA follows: TGTGCCAGCAGTCCACTGGACAGGGGAGATGAAAAACTGTTTTTT. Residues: CASSPLDRGDEKLFF.

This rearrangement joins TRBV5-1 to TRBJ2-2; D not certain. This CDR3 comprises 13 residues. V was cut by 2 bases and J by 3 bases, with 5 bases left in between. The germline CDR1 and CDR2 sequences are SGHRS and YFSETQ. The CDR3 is CASSFADTGELFF. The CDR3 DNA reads TGCGCCAGCAGCTTTGCAGACACCGGGGAGCTGTTTTTT.

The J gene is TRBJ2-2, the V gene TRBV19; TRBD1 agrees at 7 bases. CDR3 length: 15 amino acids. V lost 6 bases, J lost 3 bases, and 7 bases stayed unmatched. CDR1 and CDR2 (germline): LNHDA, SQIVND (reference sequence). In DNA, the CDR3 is TGTGCCAGTAGCTCCGGGACAGCTTACACCGGGGAGCTGTTTTTT. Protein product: CASSSGTAYTGELFF. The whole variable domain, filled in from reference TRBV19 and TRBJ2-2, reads DGGITQSPKYLFRKEGQNVTLSCEQNLNHDAMYWYRQDPGQGLRLIYYSQIVNDFQKGDIAEGYSVSREKKESFPLTVTSAQKNPTAFYLCASSSGTAYTGELFFGEGSRLTVL.

For the CDR3, the DNA is TGTGCCAGCAGCTTGGCCTTGGCAGGGGGCGAGCAGTACTTC. This sequence encodes CASSLALAGGEQYF. V gene TRBV5-6 combines with J gene TRBJ2-7; 7 bases align to TRBD1. The germline CDR1 and CDR2 sequences are SGHDT and YYEEEE. V lost 0 bases, J lost 6 bases, and 6 bases stayed unmatched. The CDR3 extends over 14 amino acids.

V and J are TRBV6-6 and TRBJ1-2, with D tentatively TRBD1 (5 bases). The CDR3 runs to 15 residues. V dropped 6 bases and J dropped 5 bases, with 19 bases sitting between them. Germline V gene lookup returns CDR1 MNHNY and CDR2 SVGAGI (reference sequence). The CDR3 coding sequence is TGTGCCAGCAGCCCCGGACGGGGGGTCCGATATGGCTACACCTTC. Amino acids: CASSPGRGVRYGYTF.

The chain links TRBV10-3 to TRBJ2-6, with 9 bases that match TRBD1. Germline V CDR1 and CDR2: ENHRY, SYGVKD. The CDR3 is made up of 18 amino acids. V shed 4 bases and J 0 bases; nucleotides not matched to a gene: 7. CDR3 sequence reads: CAISVDRGLNSGANVLTF. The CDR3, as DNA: TGTGCCATCAGTGTCGACAGGGGGTTGAACTCTGGGGCCAACGTCCTGACTTTC.

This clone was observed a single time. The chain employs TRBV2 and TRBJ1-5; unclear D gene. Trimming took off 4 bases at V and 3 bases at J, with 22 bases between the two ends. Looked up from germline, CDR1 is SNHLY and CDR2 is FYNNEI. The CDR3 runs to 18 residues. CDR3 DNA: TGTGCCAGCAGTGGGGGAGGAGTTTTTCACCTATTCAATCAGCCCCAGCATTTT. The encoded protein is CASSGGGVFHLFNQPQHF.

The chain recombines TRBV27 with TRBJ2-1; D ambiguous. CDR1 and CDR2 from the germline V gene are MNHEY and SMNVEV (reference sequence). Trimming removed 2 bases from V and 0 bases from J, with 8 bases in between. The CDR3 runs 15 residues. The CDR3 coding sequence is TGTGCCAGCAGTTTAGCTCTGAGCTCCTACAATGAGCAGTTCTTC. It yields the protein CASSLALSSYNEQFF.

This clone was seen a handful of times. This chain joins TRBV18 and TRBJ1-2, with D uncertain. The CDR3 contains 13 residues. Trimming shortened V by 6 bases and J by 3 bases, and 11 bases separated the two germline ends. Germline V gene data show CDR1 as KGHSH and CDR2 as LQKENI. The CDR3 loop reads CASSSETHYGYTF. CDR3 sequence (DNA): TGTGCCAGCTCGTCAGAAACCCACTATGGCTACACCTTC.

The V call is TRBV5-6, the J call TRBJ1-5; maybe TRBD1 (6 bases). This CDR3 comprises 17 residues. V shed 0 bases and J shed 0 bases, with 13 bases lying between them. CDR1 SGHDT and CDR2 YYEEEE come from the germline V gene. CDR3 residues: CASSLARGGYSNQPQHF. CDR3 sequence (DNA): TGTGCCAGCAGCTTGGCCAGGGGAGGGTATAGCAATCAGCCCCAGCATTTT.